The T cell receptor beta chain described here comes from a study of T cell responses to AZD1222 COVID-19 vaccine. Trimming cost V 3 bases and J 6 bases; bases outside gene matches: 8. Per germline, CDR1 MDHEN and CDR2 SYDVKM. The CDR3 extends over 15 amino acids. The table came from immunoSEQ multiplex PCR; TCRdb's copy has only in-frame clones and leaves some out. In the table there are 100,000 to 150,000 clones, 70% to 85% of which are singletons. The study, taken as a whole, reports: Females outnumbered males among donors, who were mostly white British; clonal diversity was possibly underestimated. Spike-specific TCR breadth and depth grew following two AZD1222 doses. No day 14 peak samples; only post-peak repertoires were characterized.

As concerns this clone: The antigen is unknown.

The material was peripheral blood, obtained 28 days after the second AZD1222 dose. The chain carries TRBV28 and TRBJ2-1, with TRBD2 matching over 7 bases. The clonotype comes from an adult who received the AZD1222 COVID-19 vaccine. The CDR3 region is CASSLSGGGTNEQFF. The CDR3 DNA sequence: TGTGCCAGCAGTTTGTCGGGCGGGGGAACCAATGAGCAGTTCTTC.